The 32 T cell receptor beta chains in this list originate from one sample, sequenced in a study of shared clonotypes between healthy human individuals. Terminally differentiated effector memory CD45RA+ cells were excluded from the naive CD8 cells, which were CD45RO-negative and positively selected for CCR7. Assay: immunoSEQ multiplex PCR; the TCRdb copy retains only in-frame clones and omits some. The table has fewer than 850,000 clones, 96% seen once. The sample consisted of naive CD8+ T cells sorted from blood. These receptors all stem from a man aged 30 to 39 in good health.

The chain recombines TRBV28 with TRBJ2-1; TRBD2 agrees at 7 bases. CDR1 MDHEN and CDR2 SYDVKM come from the germline V gene. V was clipped by 6 bases and J by 5 bases; unmatched bases: 10. This CDR3 spans 15 amino acids. CDR3 bases: TGTGCCAGCAGCCCTTTGTTGGCGGGGGACAATGAGCAGTTCTTC. Translated: CASSPLLAGDNEQFF.

This chain links TRBV6-5 with TRBJ1-3, with 9 bases identical to TRBD1. V dropped 5 bases and J dropped 10; count of bases not matched to a gene: 3. Germline assignment: CDR1 MNHEY and CDR2 SVGAGI. This CDR3 is 12 amino acids long. In DNA, the CDR3 is TGTGCCAGCAGTACCGGGACAGGGACCATATATTTT. Protein: CASSTGTGTIYF.

The CDR3 DNA sequence: TGCGCCAGCAGCCAAGGACCGGGCTACGAGCAGTACTTC. It is translated as CASSQGPGYEQYF. The V gene is TRBV4-1, the J gene TRBJ2-7, with D unresolved. The CDR3 length is 13 residues. Germline V CDR1 and CDR2: MGHRA, YSYEKL. With 1 base removed from V and 3 bases from J, the gap between germline ends came to 7 bases.

This sequence joins TRBV29-1 and TRBJ2-3; D might be TRBD2 (5 bases). V shed 6 bases and J shed 3 bases, with 22 bases lying between them. Germline V gives CDR1 SQVTM, CDR2 ANQGSEA. CDR3 length equals 16 residues. The CDR3 spells CSVITPRSRGTDTQYF. The CDR3 DNA sequence: TGCAGCGTCATTACCCCACGTTCCCGGGGAACAGATACGCAGTATTTT.

The V call is TRBV9, the J call TRBJ1-5; no definite D call. The CDR3 has 13 amino acids. CDR1 is SGDLS and CDR2 is YYNGEE in the germline V gene. V lost 0 bases and J lost 5, with 6 bases in between. CDR3 nucleotides: TGTGCCAGCAGCGTAGTACCAGATCAGCCCCAGCATTTT. Its translation: CASSVVPDQPQHF. The whole variable domain, filled in from reference TRBV9 and TRBJ1-5, reads DSGVTQTPKHLITATGQRVTLRCSPRSGDLSVYWYQQSLDQGLQFLIQYYNGEERAKGNILERFSAQQFPDLHSELNLSSLELGDSALYFCASSVVPDQPQHFGDGTRLSIL.

The rearrangement links TRBV7-6 to TRBJ1-2; 8 positions match TRBD1. J lost 4 bases, V lost 5 bases, and 9 bases had no gene match. Germline CDR1 and CDR2: SGHVS and FNYEAQ. CDR3 length: 15 residues. The CDR3 loop is CASSVGQGSTYGYTF. The CDR3 DNA is TGTGCCAGCAGCGTCGGACAGGGAAGCACCTATGGCTACACCTTC.

Details on this clone: Relative to the germline gene, one junction end is altered; a read error may explain this. The chain uses TRBV7-9 and TRBJ2-4; D is tentatively TRBD1 or TRBD2 (5 bases each). CDR3 size: 14 residues. CDR1 and CDR2 from the germline V gene are SEHNR and FQNEAQ (reference sequence). CDR3 residues: CASSPRDLINVQYF. The CDR3 bases are TGTGCCAGCAGCCCCCGGGACCTAATAAACGTTCAGTACTTC.

The chain uses TRBV14 and TRBJ1-2; D gene uncertain. The CDR3 loop spans 12 amino acids. CDR1 is SGHDN, CDR2 FVKESK, per germline. Between the trimmed V and J ends, which lost 4 bases and 8 bases, there was a span of 11 bases. CDR3 protein: CASSPGGSGYTF. The CDR3 nucleotides are TGTGCCAGCAGCCCCGGAGGGTCCGGCTACACCTTC.

The chain carries TRBV29-1 and TRBJ2-7; D unclear. V was clipped by 6 bases and J by 0 bases, with 15 bases between them. There are 14 residues in the CDR3. The germline V gene has CDR1 SQVTM and CDR2 ANQGSEA. The CDR3 nucleotides read TGCAGCGTCTATGACTCGCCGCCCTCCTACGAGCAGTACTTC. This codes for CSVYDSPPSYEQYF.

The CDR3 reads CASSQDLGQGAVEQFF. CDR3 coding DNA: TGTGCCAGCAGCCAAGATCTAGGACAGGGGGCTGTTGAGCAGTTCTTC. The chain is built from TRBV14 and TRBJ2-1; 11 bases fit TRBD1. The V and J ends lost 0 bases and 9 bases, in that order; junction bases with no gene match: 7. The CDR3 length is 16 residues. The germline CDR1 and CDR2 sequences are SGHDN and FVKESK.

Note on this clone: At the DNA level, this CDR3 is encoded by other sequences in the same sample as well. V gene TRBV7-9 combines with J gene TRBJ1-1; D possibly corresponds to TRBD1 (5 bases). Per germline, CDR1 SEHNR and CDR2 FQNEAQ (reference sequence). The V end lost 5 bases, the J end lost 1 base, and 5 bases lay between the germline ends. The CDR3 totals 12 residues. The CDR3 nucleotides are TGTGCCAGCAGCGGGGGGAACACTGAAGCTTTCTTT. Translated, it gives CASSGGNTEAFF.

V is TRBV5-4 and J is TRBJ2-4, with D possibly TRBD2 on 5 matching bases. This CDR3 is 14 amino acids long. Trimming took off 1 base at V and 5 bases at J, with 10 bases between the two ends. Germline CDR1 is SGHNT and CDR2 is YYREEE (reference sequence). The CDR3 DNA sequence: TGTGCCAGCAGCTTGCATGACTATCAAAACATTCAGTACTTC. Translation: CASSLHDYQNIQYF. Full variable domain (rest looked up from reference TRBV5-4 and TRBJ2-4): ETGVTQSPTHLIKTRGQQVTLRCSSQSGHNTVSWYQQALGQGPQFIFQYYREEENGRGNFPPRFSGLQFPNYSSELNVNALELDDSALYLCASSLHDYQNIQYFGAGTRLSVL.

The V call is TRBV7-6, the J call TRBJ2-5; D possibly uses TRBD1 or TRBD2 (5 bases each). V shed 0 bases and J shed 4 bases, with 9 bases lying between them. Per germline, CDR1 SGHVS and CDR2 FNYEAQ. This CDR3 is built from 14 residues. CDR3: CASSLAGAGETQYF. CDR3 in DNA: TGTGCCAGCAGCTTAGCCGGGGCGGGAGAGACCCAGTACTTC.

For this clone: Other DNA sequences from this sample encode an identical CDR3 as well. The chain employs TRBV5-1 and TRBJ2-1, with D perhaps matching TRBD2 (5 bases). Germline V gene data show CDR1 as SGHRS and CDR2 as YFSETQ. V was cut by 1 base and J by 0 bases, with 8 bases left in between. The length of the CDR3 is 15 residues. CDR3 coding DNA: TGCGCCAGCAGCTTGACTAGTGGCTCCTACAATGAGCAGTTCTTC. It specifies CASSLTSGSYNEQFF.

The chain is built from TRBV7-8 and TRBJ2-7; TRBD2 matches 11 bases. The CDR3 extends over 15 amino acids. The germline V gene encodes CDR1 SGHVS and CDR2 FQNEAQ. The junction had 5 bases not matched to a gene; V was cut back by 5 bases and J by 2 bases. CDR3 DNA sequence: TGTGCCAGCAGCCAGGGACTAGCGGACACCTACGAGCAGTACTTC. This translates into CASSQGLADTYEQYF.

The CDR3 coding sequence is TGTGCCAGCACCCGGACAGGGGGAAGCAATCAGCCCCAGCATTTT. Translation gives CASTRTGGSNQPQHF. This chain joins TRBV7-9 and TRBJ1-5; 10 nucleotides line up with TRBD1. The junction had 4 bases not matched to a gene; V was cut back by 7 bases and J by 1 base. This CDR3 has 15 residues. Germline CDR1 and CDR2: SEHNR and FQNEAQ (reference sequence).

Of note for this clone: Additional DNA sequences in this sample encode the identical CDR3. The chain links TRBV28 to TRBJ2-7; D call uncertain. Looked up from germline, CDR1 is MDHEN and CDR2 is SYDVKM. V was pared by 4 bases and J by 3 bases, with 4 bases between. The CDR3 spans 11 residues. The CDR3 nucleotides read TGTGCCAGCAGTTACCTCTACGAGCAGTACTTC. Amino acids: CASSYLYEQYF. The full variable domain, with the rest looked up from reference TRBV28 and TRBJ2-7, is DVKVTQSSRYLVKRTGEKVFLECVQDMDHENMFWYRQDPGLGLRLIYFSYDVKMKEKGDIPEGYSVSREKKERFSLILESASTNQTSMYLCASSYLYEQYFGPGTRLTVT.

CDR3 region: CASSRSSNYEQYF. The CDR3 region has the DNA TGTGCCAGCAGCCGAAGTTCAAATTACGAGCAGTACTTC. The genes are TRBV7-9 and TRBJ2-7; D unclear. Germline CDR1 SEHNR, CDR2 FQNEAQ (reference sequence). Deletions cut 5 bases from V and 4 bases from J, with 12 bases between. The CDR3 is 13 amino acids.

The V and J genes are TRBV2 and TRBJ2-7; the D gene could be TRBD1 or TRBD2 (5 bases each). V was cut by 5 bases and J by 9 bases, with 11 bases left in between. CDR1 and CDR2 from the germline V gene are SNHLY and FYNNEI. The CDR3 consists of 11 residues. The CDR3 nucleotides are TGTGCCAGCAGTCGGGACGAAGGGCAGTACTTC. Protein sequence: CASSRDEGQYF. Together with reference TRBV2 and TRBJ2-7, the CDR3 gives the full variable domain: EPEVTQTPSHQVTQMGQEVILRCVPISNHLYFYWYRQILGQKVEFLVSFYNNEISEKSEIFDDQFSVERPDGSNFTLKIRSTKLEDSAMYFCASSRDEGQYFGPGTRLTVT.

The CDR3 spells CTSSQKRRANEQYF. CDR3 coding DNA: TGCACCAGCAGCCAAAAACGAAGGGCAAACGAGCAGTACTTC. The rearrangement links TRBV1 to TRBJ2-7. TRBV1 has pseudogene status. The CDR3 runs 14 residues.

The chain couples TRBV5-5 to TRBJ2-7, with a tentative D call TRBD1 (6 bases). The CDR3 is made up of 11 amino acids. Trimming took off 6 bases at V and 6 bases at J, with 10 bases between the two ends. The germline gives CDR1 SGHKS, CDR2 YYEKEE (reference sequence). CDR3 sequence: CASIQGSEQYF. CDR3 in DNA: TGTGCCAGCATCCAGGGGAGCGAGCAGTACTTC. Drawing the rest from reference TRBV5-5 and TRBJ2-7, the complete variable domain is DAGVTQSPTHLIKTRGQQVTLRCSPISGHKSVSWYQQVLGQGPQFIFQYYEKEERGRGNFPDRFSARQFPNYSSELNVNALLLGDSALYLCASIQGSEQYFGPGTRLTVT.

This sequence joins TRBV2 and TRBJ2-6; no clear D. CDR1 is SNHLY, CDR2 FYNNEI, per germline. CDR3 size: 13 residues. V lost 4 bases and J 4 bases, leaving 5 bases between the germline ends. Here the CDR3 DNA reads TGTGCCAGCAGTGCCCCGGGGGCCAACGTCCTGACTTTC. Translating it yields CASSAPGANVLTF.

This sequence joins TRBV18 and TRBJ2-7; TRBD1 is a possible D gene (6 bases). CDR3 length: 16 amino acids. V shed 6 bases and J shed 5 bases, with 23 bases lying between them. Germline-derived CDR1 and CDR2 are KGHSH and LQKENI. CDR3 loop: CASSPTSPGTSNEQYF. The CDR3, as DNA: TGTGCCAGCTCCCCAACTTCCCCTGGGACATCCAACGAGCAGTACTTC.

V usage is TRBV28 and J usage is TRBJ2-3, with D hard to call. Per the germline V gene, CDR1 is MDHEN and CDR2 is SYDVKM. The CDR3 extends over 12 amino acids. Trimming removed 3 bases at V and 4 bases at J, with 5 bases between. CDR3 DNA sequence: TGTGCCAGCAGTTTTTATCCAGATACGCAGTATTTT. Its translation: CASSFYPDTQYF.

This sequence joins TRBV7-9 and TRBJ2-3, with a weak D call TRBD2 (5 bases). The CDR3 extends over 15 amino acids. The ends were cut back, 0 bases at V and 4 bases at J, with 11 bases in the middle. Germline CDR1 SEHNR, CDR2 FQNEAQ (reference sequence). CDR3 nucleotide sequence: TGTGCCAGCAGCTTAGCGCTAGCTATCCCAGATACGCAGTATTTT. Protein product: CASSLALAIPDTQYF.

This clone was detected once. The J gene is TRBJ2-1, the V gene TRBV28; 9 bases match TRBD2. This CDR3 is built from 15 residues. V gave up 0 bases and J gave up 4 bases; unmatched junction bases: 1. Germline CDR1 MDHEN, CDR2 SYDVKM. In DNA form, the CDR3 reads TGTGCCAGCAGTTTATGGCGGGAGGGGTACAATGAGCAGTTCTTC. As protein: CASSLWREGYNEQFF.

The chain recombines TRBV5-4 with TRBJ2-7; D unclear. In germline, CDR1 is SGHNT, CDR2 YYREEE (reference sequence). The length of the CDR3 is 13 residues. Trimming removed 4 bases at V and 0 bases at J, with 8 bases between. CDR3 sequence: CASSPRPSYEQYF. The CDR3 DNA sequence: TGTGCCAGCAGCCCCCGGCCCTCCTACGAGCAGTACTTC.

V gene TRBV7-9 combines with J gene TRBJ1-2; the D is unclear. The CDR3 length is 14 residues. The germline V gene encodes CDR1 SEHNR and CDR2 FQNEAQ (reference sequence). The V end was cut by 7 bases, the J end by 6 bases, with 18 bases between. CDR3 sequence (DNA): TGTGCCAGCACCTTTCCCTCCTTAAGCGATGGCTACACCTTC. Encoded protein: CASTFPSLSDGYTF. The whole variable domain, filled in from reference TRBV7-9 and TRBJ1-2, reads DTGVSQNPRHKITKRGQNVTFRCDPISEHNRLYWYRQTLGQGPEFLTYFQNEAQLEKSRLLSDRFSAERPKGSFSTLEIQRTEQGDSAMYLCASTFPSLSDGYTFGSGTRLTVV.

The V and J genes are TRBV4-1 and TRBJ1-1; a possible D gene is TRBD1 (5 bases). This CDR3 comprises 16 residues. Trimming pared 0 bases from V and 1 base from J, leaving 12 bases between. Germline assignment: CDR1 MGHRA and CDR2 YSYEKL. CDR3 loop: CASSQERGVGNTEAFF. CDR3 in DNA: TGCGCCAGCAGCCAAGAAAGAGGGGTGGGGAACACTGAAGCTTTCTTT.

Only one count was recorded for this clone. The chain recombines TRBV6-5 with TRBJ2-1, with TRBD2 matching 8 bases. After removal of 6 bases from V and 4 bases from J, the junction contained 8 bases not matched to a gene. Germline-derived CDR1 and CDR2 are MNHEY and SVGAGI. This CDR3 contains 15 residues. The CDR3 region is CASRHTSGLYNEQFF. The CDR3 nucleotides are TGTGCCAGCAGACATACTAGCGGACTATACAATGAGCAGTTCTTC.

The V call is TRBV7-3, the J call TRBJ2-3, with D tentatively TRBD1 (6 bases). Germline V gene data show CDR1 as SGHTA and CDR2 as FQGTGA. The CDR3 has 17 residues. The V and J ends lost 5 bases and 7 bases respectively, with 25 bases between them. Here the CDR3 DNA reads TGTGCCAGCAGCGTCCTTGGTGGTGAGGGGGTTGCAAATACGCAGTATTTT. This codes for CASSVLGGEGVANTQYF.

Notes on this clone: Its ends do not fully match the called genes, so a read error is possible. This chain links TRBV15 with TRBJ1-1; unclear D gene. Per germline, CDR1 LNHNV and CDR2 YYDKDF (reference sequence). This CDR3 has 15 residues. CDR3 bases: TGTGCCACCAGCGGAGATAGGGTTATGAACACTGAAGCTTTCTTT. Amino acids: CATSGDRVMNTEAFF.